These 32 T cell receptor beta chains share one sample of origin, sequenced in a study of shared clonotypes between healthy human individuals. Some clones are missing from TCRdb's copy, which holds only in-frame ones; the method was immunoSEQ multiplex PCR. The table lists millions of clones, around 94% of them singletons, with roughly 0.15% in the top ten. The source material was naive CD4+ T cells sorted from blood. Subset described: CD45RA+ positively selected. These TCRs come from a man aged 18 to 35 in good health.

The CDR3 loop is CAISESMRDQPQHF. The CDR3 nucleotides are TGTGCCATCAGTGAGTCGATGCGGGATCAGCCCCAGCATTTT. The chain has TRBV10-3 and TRBJ1-5, with D unresolved. CDR1 and CDR2 from the germline V gene are ENHRY and SYGVKD. The CDR3 is 14 residues long. V dropped 0 bases and J dropped 5 bases, with 8 bases sitting between them.

As for this clone: One end of the junction fails to match germline, which may point to a read error. The chain couples TRBV7-7 to TRBJ2-2; D is unresolved. The CDR3 runs to 16 residues. Germline CDR1 SSHAT, CDR2 FNYEAQ (reference sequence). As DNA, the CDR3 is TGTGCTAGCACCCCGCACGAGACACTTAACACCGGGGAGCTGTTTTTT. This codes for CASTPHETLNTGELFF.

The chain uses TRBV28 and TRBJ2-6; 7 bases map to TRBD2. The CDR3 has 17 amino acids. The V segment lost 8 bases and the J segment 3 bases; nucleotides outside the gene matches: 13. Per the germline V gene, CDR1 is MDHEN and CDR2 is SYDVKM. CDR3 residues: CASGSGARTYGANVLTF. CDR3 sequence (DNA): TGTGCCAGCGGAAGCGGGGCAAGAACGTATGGGGCCAACGTCCTGACTTTC.

This chain uses TRBV4-1 with TRBJ2-3, with D hard to call. Germline CDR1 MGHRA, CDR2 YSYEKL. Trimming shortened V by 3 bases and J by 1 base, and 17 bases separated the two germline ends. There are 17 residues in the CDR3. CDR3 DNA sequence: TGCGCCAGCAGCCATCCGCGCAGTCGTCGGCGCACAGATACGCAGTATTTT. Translated, it gives CASSHPRSRRRTDTQYF.

The gene calls are TRBV6-1 and TRBJ1-2; D is unresolved. The V end was cut by 3 bases, the J end by 8 bases, with 7 bases between. CDR1 and CDR2 from the germline V gene are MNHNS and SASEGT. The CDR3 sequence is 11 residues long. CDR3 nucleotide sequence: TGTGCCAGCAGTGACATTCAAGGCTACACCTTC. It specifies CASSDIQGYTF.

The rearrangement joins TRBV10-3 to TRBJ2-1; tentative D call: TRBD2 (6 bases). This CDR3 contains 18 residues. Per the germline V gene, CDR1 is ENHRY and CDR2 is SYGVKD. The V end was cut by 2 bases, the J end by 8 bases, with 25 bases between. In DNA, the CDR3 is TGTGCCATCAGTGAGCCGGCCGGCCGGAGGGCCGGGGGAGATGAGCAGTTCTTC. It translates to CAISEPAGRRAGGDEQFF.

This clone was recorded only once. This sequence joins TRBV27 and TRBJ2-6, with D possibly being TRBD1 or TRBD2 (5 bases each). The V and J ends lost 3 bases and 1 base respectively, with 19 bases between them. This CDR3 is 19 amino acids long. CDR1 and CDR2 (germline): MNHEY, SMNVEV (reference sequence). The CDR3 DNA reads TGTGCCAGCAGTTTTCGCCGGGGCAGGGAAGTTTCTGGGGCCAACGTCCTGACTTTC. Amino acid sequence: CASSFRRGREVSGANVLTF.

The chain combines TRBV28 with TRBJ1-4; TRBD1 agrees at 8 bases. The CDR3 spans 17 residues. Trimming at V came to 6 bases and at J to 2 bases, leaving 11 bases not matched to a gene. Germline V lookup: CDR1 MDHEN, CDR2 SYDVKM. The CDR3 nucleotides read TGTGCCAGCAGGCCAGGGGGCCTACTCGCGACTAATGAAAAACTGTTTTTT. Translating gives CASRPGGLLATNEKLFF.

V usage is TRBV10-1 and J usage is TRBJ2-3; a possible D gene is TRBD2 (5 bases). This CDR3 contains 15 residues. Germline V gives CDR1 WNHNN, CDR2 SYGVQD (reference sequence). V lost 6 bases to trimming and J lost 0 bases, with 13 bases between them. The CDR3 spells CASREAGLSTDTQYF. Written as DNA, the CDR3 is TGCGCCAGCAGGGAGGCCGGACTCAGCACAGATACGCAGTATTTT.

The V gene is TRBV5-4, the J gene TRBJ2-1; D not resolved. The CDR3 runs to 13 residues. From germline, CDR1 is SGHNT and CDR2 YYREEE (reference sequence). The V and J ends lost 1 base and 6 bases respectively, with 8 bases between them. DNA for the CDR3: TGTGCCAGCAGCTTGTTCTCTGCCAATGAGCAGTTCTTC. Its protein is CASSLFSANEQFF.

This clone was observed once. The V gene is TRBV14, the J gene TRBJ1-6, with D perhaps matching TRBD1 (6 bases). Trimming pared 4 bases from V and 7 bases from J, leaving 14 bases between. The CDR3 spans 15 residues. CDR1 and CDR2 (germline): SGHDN, FVKESK. The chain's CDR3 is CASSRTGTINSPLHF. CDR3 coding DNA: TGTGCCAGCAGCCGAACCGGGACAATAAATTCACCCCTCCACTTT.

Points on this clone: Additional DNA sequences in this sample encode the identical CDR3. The chain recombines TRBV19 with TRBJ2-5; tentatively, D is TRBD1 (5 bases). The germline V gene has CDR1 LNHDA and CDR2 SQIVND (reference sequence). The V end lost 2 bases, the J end lost 2 bases, and 6 bases lay between the germline ends. The CDR3 has 13 residues. CDR3 loop: CASSIPGQETQYF. The CDR3, as DNA: TGTGCCAGTAGTATACCAGGGCAAGAGACCCAGTACTTC.

The chain recombines TRBV7-2 with TRBJ1-2; no reliable D call. Trimming cost V 2 bases and J 6 bases, with 10 bases left between them. Germline values: CDR1 SGHTA, CDR2 FQGNSA. The CDR3 length is 13 residues. CDR3 sequence: CASSLRGWDGYTF. CDR3 coding DNA: TGTGCCAGCAGCTTACGGGGTTGGGATGGCTACACCTTC. Based on the CDR3 plus reference TRBV7-2 and TRBJ1-2, the full variable domain is GAGVSQSPSNKVTEKGKDVELRCDPISGHTALYWYRQSLGQGLEFLIYFQGNSAPDKSGLPSDRFSAERTGGSVSTLTIQRTQQEDSAVYLCASSLRGWDGYTFGSGTRLTVV.

The CDR3 nucleotides are TGCGCCAGCAGTCAATCGGGGGGCAGGGTGTACACCATATATTTT. Protein product: CASSQSGGRVYTIYF. This chain uses TRBV23-1 with TRBJ1-3; TRBD1 might be the D (6 bases). TRBV23-1 is annotated as an ORF whose role is uncertain. V shed 0 bases and J shed 8 bases, with 14 bases lying between them. This CDR3 spans 15 amino acids.

The chain employs TRBV19 and TRBJ1-5; D gene ambiguous. The CDR3 extends over 14 amino acids. Trimming removed 7 bases at V and 6 bases at J, with 16 bases between. CDR1 and CDR2 from the germline V gene are LNHDA and SQIVND (reference sequence). The DNA of the CDR3 is TGTGCCAGTACCACGGGCGGGTGGCGTCAGCCCCAGCATTTT. Translation gives CASTTGGWRQPQHF.

The genes are TRBV4-1 and TRBJ2-6; 10 bases agree with TRBD1. V was clipped by 0 bases and J by 0 bases; unmatched bases: 5. CDR3 length equals 19 residues. Per germline, CDR1 MGHRA and CDR2 YSYEKL. The CDR3 reads CASSQDIRTGGSGANVLTF. CDR3 coding DNA: TGCGCCAGCAGCCAAGATATCCGGACAGGGGGCTCTGGGGCCAACGTCCTGACTTTC.

V and J are TRBV7-8 and TRBJ1-1; TRBD1 might be the D (5 bases). The V gene lost 1 base and the J gene lost 6 bases, with 18 bases spanning the gap. This CDR3 contains 16 residues. Germline lookup yields CDR1 SGHVS and CDR2 FQNEAQ. CDR3 DNA sequence: TGTGCCAGCAGCTTAGAGGGGCTCCTCACAAGGGCTGAAGCTTTCTTT. Its protein is CASSLEGLLTRAEAFF.

Concerning this clone itself: This sample also contains other DNA sequences that code for the same CDR3. The genes are TRBV19 and TRBJ2-1, with D uncertain. Germline CDR1 and CDR2: LNHDA and SQIVND (reference sequence). Trimming pared 3 bases from V and 1 base from J, leaving 7 bases between. This CDR3 contains 14 residues. The CDR3 DNA is TGTGCCAGTAGTATTGGCTCTTCCTACAATGAGCAGTTCTTC. Translated, it gives CASSIGSSYNEQFF.

This rearrangement joins TRBV19 to TRBJ1-1; unclear D gene. The CDR3 consists of 13 residues. CDR1 is LNHDA, CDR2 SQIVND, per germline (reference sequence). Trimming shortened V by 5 bases and J by 1 base, and 8 bases separated the two germline ends. The CDR3: CASSFSENTEAFF. The CDR3 nucleotides are TGTGCCAGTAGTTTTTCTGAGAACACTGAAGCTTTCTTT. Combining the CDR3 with reference TRBV19 and TRBJ1-1 gives the whole variable domain DGGITQSPKYLFRKEGQNVTLSCEQNLNHDAMYWYRQDPGQGLRLIYYSQIVNDFQKGDIAEGYSVSREKKESFPLTVTSAQKNPTAFYLCASSFSENTEAFFGQGTRLTVV.

The gene calls are TRBV2 and TRBJ1-1; weak D call: TRBD1 (5 bases). Germline loops: CDR1 SNHLY, CDR2 FYNNEI. This CDR3 contains 15 residues. With 0 bases removed from V and 1 base from J, the gap between germline ends came to 9 bases. The CDR3 is CASSEARGWNTEAFF. DNA for the CDR3: TGTGCCAGCAGTGAAGCGAGGGGCTGGAACACTGAAGCTTTCTTT.

The chain uses TRBV7-9 and TRBJ1-2, with D possibly being TRBD1 (5 bases). Germline lookup yields CDR1 SEHNR and CDR2 FQNEAQ (reference sequence). The germline V and J ends were trimmed by 5 bases and 6 bases, with 19 bases remaining between them. CDR3 length: 15 amino acids. Written as DNA, the CDR3 is TGTGCCAGCAGCCTGAGAACAGGAGGTGAGGATGGCTACACCTTC. It is translated as CASSLRTGGEDGYTF.

The chain carries TRBV19 and TRBJ2-7; D not resolved. V was shortened by 5 bases and J by 0 bases, with 11 bases between the two germline ends. The germline V gene has CDR1 LNHDA and CDR2 SQIVND (reference sequence). The CDR3 has 14 residues. The CDR3 nucleotides are TGTGCCAGTAGTGTGGGCTGGAGCTCCTACGAGCAGTACTTC. As protein: CASSVGWSSYEQYF.

V gene TRBV6-1 combines with J gene TRBJ1-1; D is ambiguous. Germline loops: CDR1 MNHNS, CDR2 SASEGT. V shed 1 base and J shed 4 bases, with 10 bases lying between them. The CDR3 runs to 14 residues. The CDR3 here is CASSEEQRSTEAFF. In DNA, the CDR3 is TGTGCCAGCAGTGAAGAACAGCGGAGCACTGAAGCTTTCTTT.

The chain uses TRBV5-1 and TRBJ2-2; TRBD2 aligns across 9 bases. Looked up from germline, CDR1 is SGHRS and CDR2 is YFSETQ. Unmatched junction bases numbered 7, after V lost 4 bases and J lost 3 bases. The CDR3 has 16 amino acids. Here the CDR3 reads CASSGVAGAHTGELFF. The CDR3 DNA follows: TGCGCCAGCAGCGGGGTAGCGGGAGCTCACACCGGGGAGCTGTTTTTT.

This chain uses TRBV10-3 with TRBJ2-7; D may be TRBD1 (5 bases). The CDR3 consists of 14 residues. V dropped 0 bases and J dropped 2 bases, with 8 bases sitting between them. The germline V gene has CDR1 ENHRY and CDR2 SYGVKD. CDR3 nucleotides: TGTGCCATCAGTGAGTCACAGGTAACCTACGAGCAGTACTTC. It translates to CAISESQVTYEQYF.

The gene calls are TRBV18 and TRBJ1-3, with a possible D match to TRBD1 (6 bases). Germline loops: CDR1 KGHSH, CDR2 LQKENI. The CDR3 is made up of 13 amino acids. V lost 9 bases, J lost 10 bases, and 19 bases lay in between. For the CDR3, the DNA is TGTGCCAGTGGGGGCACCGACTTTTTGACCATATATTTT. Amino acids: CASGGTDFLTIYF. Drawing the rest from reference TRBV18 and TRBJ1-3, the complete variable domain is NAGVMQNPRHLVRRRGQEARLRCSPMKGHSHVYWYRQLPEEGLKFMVYLQKENIIDESGMPKERFSAEFPKEGPSILRIQQVVRGDSAAYFCASGGTDFLTIYFGEGSWLTVV.

The chain carries TRBV10-3 and TRBJ2-2, with D perhaps matching TRBD2 (5 bases). Germline V gene data show CDR1 as ENHRY and CDR2 as SYGVKD. Trimming shortened V by 4 bases and J by 3 bases, and 12 bases separated the two germline ends. CDR3 size: 15 residues. The CDR3 coding sequence is TGTGCCATCAGTGGGGCTAGCCCGGACACCGGGGAGCTGTTTTTT. This translates into CAISGASPDTGELFF.

The rearrangement joins TRBV5-4 to TRBJ2-7; no definite D call. The CDR3 length is 11 residues. Per germline, CDR1 SGHNT and CDR2 YYREEE (reference sequence). The V end was cut by 0 bases, the J end by 7 bases, with 5 bases between. The CDR3 region has the DNA TGTGCCAGCAGCTTGGCGACAGAGCAGTACTTC. Translation: CASSLATEQYF.

This chain uses TRBV5-6 with TRBJ2-3, with D possibly matching TRBD2 (5 bases). The germline V gene encodes CDR1 SGHDT and CDR2 YYEEEE. The CDR3 is made up of 12 amino acids. V was shortened by 2 bases and J by 11 bases, with 12 bases between the two germline ends. CDR3 amino acids: CASSFQDSRQYF. The CDR3 DNA reads TGTGCCAGCAGCTTTCAGGACTCTAGGCAGTATTTT.

The chain links TRBV7-8 to TRBJ2-7; 12 nucleotides agree with TRBD2. The germline V gene has CDR1 SGHVS and CDR2 FQNEAQ. V lost 0 bases to trimming and J lost 6 bases; unmatched junction nucleotides: 6. The CDR3 has 16 residues. CDR3 DNA sequence: TGTGCCAGCAGCTTAGCGATGACTAGCGGGGGTGGCGAGCAGTACTTC. Its translation is CASSLAMTSGGGEQYF.

Regarding this clone: Additional DNA sequences in this sample encode the identical CDR3. This chain uses TRBV30 with TRBJ1-3; D is uncertain. Germline assignment: CDR1 GTSNPN and CDR2 SVGIG (reference sequence). Trimming left V 1 base short and J 4 bases short, with 8 bases between. This CDR3 region has 13 residues. CDR3 in DNA: TGTGCCTGGAGTGGGACGGTAGGAAACACCATATATTTT. Translation gives CAWSGTVGNTIYF.

This clone was seen a single time. This chain joins TRBV11-2 and TRBJ1-5; D remains unclear. The CDR3 runs 14 residues. Germline V gene lookup returns CDR1 SGHAT and CDR2 FQNNGV. V was clipped by 5 bases and J by 4 bases, with 12 bases between them. In DNA form, the CDR3 reads TGTGCCAGCAGCCTGACTGTTAATAATCAGCCCCAGCATTTT. It specifies CASSLTVNNQPQHF.